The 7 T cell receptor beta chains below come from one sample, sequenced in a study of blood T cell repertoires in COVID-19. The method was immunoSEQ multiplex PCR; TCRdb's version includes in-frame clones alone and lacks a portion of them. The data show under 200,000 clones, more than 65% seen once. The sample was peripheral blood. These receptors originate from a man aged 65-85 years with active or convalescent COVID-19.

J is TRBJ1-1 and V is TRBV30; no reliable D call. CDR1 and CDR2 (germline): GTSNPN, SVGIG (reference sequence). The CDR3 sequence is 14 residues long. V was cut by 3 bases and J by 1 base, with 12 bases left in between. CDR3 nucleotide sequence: TGTGCCTGGAGCCCTAGGCGGCAGAACACTGAAGCTTTCTTT. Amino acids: CAWSPRRQNTEAFF.

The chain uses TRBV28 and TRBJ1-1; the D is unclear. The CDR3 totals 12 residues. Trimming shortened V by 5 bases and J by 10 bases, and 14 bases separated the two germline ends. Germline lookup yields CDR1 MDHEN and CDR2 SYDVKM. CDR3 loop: CASSPLTEGAFF. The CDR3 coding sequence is TGTGCCAGCAGTCCTCTGACTGAGGGAGCTTTCTTT.

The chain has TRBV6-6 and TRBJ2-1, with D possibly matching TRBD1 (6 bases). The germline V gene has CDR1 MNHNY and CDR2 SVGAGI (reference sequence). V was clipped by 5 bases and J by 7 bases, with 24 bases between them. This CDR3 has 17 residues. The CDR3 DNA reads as TGTGCCAGCAGTCCTCGACAGGCCACTTGGCGAACTAATGAGCAGTTCTTC. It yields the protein CASSPRQATWRTNEQFF.

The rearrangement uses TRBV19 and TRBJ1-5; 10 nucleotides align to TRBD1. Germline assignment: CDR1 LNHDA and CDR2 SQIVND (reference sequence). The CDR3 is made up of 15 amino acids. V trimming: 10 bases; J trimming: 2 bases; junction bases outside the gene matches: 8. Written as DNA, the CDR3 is TGTGCCACCGACCGGGACAGGGGCGGCAATCAGCCCCAGCATTTT. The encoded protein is CATDRDRGGNQPQHF.

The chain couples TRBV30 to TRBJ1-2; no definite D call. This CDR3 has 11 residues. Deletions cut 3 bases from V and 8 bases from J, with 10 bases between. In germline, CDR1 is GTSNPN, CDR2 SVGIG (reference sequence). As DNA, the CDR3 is TGTGCCTGGAGGACGGGGTTGGGCTACACCTTC. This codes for CAWRTGLGYTF.

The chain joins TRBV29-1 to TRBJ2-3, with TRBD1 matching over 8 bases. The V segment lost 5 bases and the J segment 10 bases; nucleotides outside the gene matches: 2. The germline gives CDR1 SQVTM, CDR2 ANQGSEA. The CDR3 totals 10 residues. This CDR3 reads CSVLTGAQYF. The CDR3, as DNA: TGCAGCGTTCTGACAGGGGCGCAGTATTTT.

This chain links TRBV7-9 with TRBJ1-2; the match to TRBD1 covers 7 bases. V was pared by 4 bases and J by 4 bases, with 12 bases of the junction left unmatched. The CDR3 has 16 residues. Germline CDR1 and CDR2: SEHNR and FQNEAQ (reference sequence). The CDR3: CASSSGNRGRGYGYTF. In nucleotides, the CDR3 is TGTGCCAGCAGCTCAGGGAACAGGGGCCGCGGCTATGGCTACACCTTC. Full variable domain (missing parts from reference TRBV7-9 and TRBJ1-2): DTGVSQNPRHKITKRGQNVTFRCDPISEHNRLYWYRQTLGQGPEFLTYFQNEAQLEKSRLLSDRFSAERPKGSFSTLEIQRTEQGDSAMYLCASSSGNRGRGYGYTFGSGTRLTVV.